One and the same sample provided the 13 T cell receptor beta chains below, sequenced in a study of immune evolution from preneoplasia to lung adenocarcinoma (dated by TCRdb to about 2021). Libraries were constructed by the immunoSEQ multiplex PCR assay. TCRdb re-hosts the immuneACCESS table, in-frame sequences only. Its copies lack some clones; in the studies checked, an unresolved V gene accounts for under half of them, and the cause for the rest is not known. For this sample the table gives some 4,900 clones, of which about four fifths were detected only once. Together, the top ten hold 8.6% of the sample. The sample was FFPE normal lung tissue adjacent to the tumor. Every receptor here comes from a person aged 50-75 years with lung adenocarcinoma.

The chain combines TRBV6-5 with TRBJ2-3, with a weak D call TRBD1 (6 bases). CDR1 MNHEY and CDR2 SVGAGI come from the germline V gene. This CDR3 spans 15 amino acids. Trimming left V 2 bases short and J 6 bases short, with 15 bases between. In nucleotides, the CDR3 is TGTGCCAGCAGTTACCAACAGGGCCCCTGGGATACGCAGTATTTT. This translates into CASSYQQGPWDTQYF.

The chain is built from TRBV6-1 and TRBJ1-1; D is possibly TRBD1 (5 bases). Germline lookup yields CDR1 MNHNS and CDR2 SASEGT. V was pared by 3 bases and J by 6 bases, with 14 bases between. CDR3 length: 14 amino acids. The CDR3 DNA reads as TGTGCCAGCAGTGAGCTAGAGGGAGGGGCTGAAGCTTTCTTT. This translates into CASSELEGGAEAFF.

This clone occurred once. This rearrangement joins TRBV11-1 to TRBJ2-2, with a weak D call TRBD1 (5 bases). Looked up from germline, CDR1 is SGHAT and CDR2 is FQDESV (reference sequence). There are 17 residues in the CDR3. Trimming left V 5 bases short and J 1 base short, with 17 bases between. The CDR3 DNA follows: TGTGCCAGCAGCCTATGGGGCGGTACAGGGAACACCGGGGAGCTGTTTTTT. It encodes CASSLWGGTGNTGELFF.

V is TRBV7-9 and J is TRBJ2-3; tentatively, D is TRBD2 (5 bases). CDR1 is SEHNR, CDR2 FQNEAQ, per germline (reference sequence). The V and J ends lost 2 bases and 0 bases respectively, with 15 bases between them. The CDR3 contains 17 residues. Written as DNA, the CDR3 is TGTGCCAGCAGCTTACTCCGGCTAGCCTCTAGCACAGATACGCAGTATTTT. It specifies CASSLLRLASSTDTQYF.

This chain joins TRBV25-1 and TRBJ1-1, with no clear D. This CDR3 is 17 amino acids long. Germline CDR1 and CDR2: MGHDK and SYGVNS. V shed 3 bases and J shed 0 bases, with 17 bases lying between them. This chain's CDR3 is CASSDKVRHFMNTEAFF. The DNA of the CDR3 is TGTGCCAGCAGTGACAAGGTCAGGCACTTTATGAACACTGAAGCTTTCTTT.

This CDR3 reads CASSDGGNTEAFF. The CDR3 nucleotides read TGTGCCAGCAGTGACGGGGGGAACACTGAAGCTTTCTTT. The J gene is TRBJ1-1, the V gene TRBV6-1; D is perhaps TRBD1 (5 bases). The CDR3 runs 13 residues. CDR1 and CDR2 from the germline V gene are MNHNS and SASEGT. The ends were cut back, 3 bases at V and 1 base at J, with 6 bases in the middle.

This clone was observed a handful of times. The chain combines TRBV4-1 with TRBJ1-4; D call uncertain. The CDR3 spans 19 residues. Trimming pared 0 bases from V and 8 bases from J, leaving 25 bases between. Germline-derived CDR1 and CDR2 are MGHRA and YSYEKL. The CDR3 loop reads CASSQDPRGTGSGWEKLFF. The DNA of the CDR3 is TGCGCCAGCAGCCAAGATCCCCGGGGAACGGGGTCGGGATGGGAAAAACTGTTTTTT.

The gene calls are TRBV29-1 and TRBJ2-3; maybe TRBD1 (7 bases). CDR1 is SQVTM, CDR2 ANQGSEA, per germline. V shed 4 bases and J shed 6 bases, with 11 bases lying between them. CDR3 length: 12 amino acids. Here the CDR3 reads CSVGPGGDTQYF. In DNA form, the CDR3 reads TGCAGCGTTGGGCCAGGGGGGGATACGCAGTATTTT.

The V and J genes are TRBV7-3 and TRBJ2-5; the D is unclear. V gave up 5 bases and J gave up 5 bases, with 15 bases separating them. CDR3 length equals 14 residues. Germline V gene sequence: CDR1 SGHTA, CDR2 FQGTGA. This CDR3 is CASSPRVGGETQYF. The CDR3 bases are TGTGCCAGCAGCCCAAGGGTAGGCGGTGAGACCCAGTACTTC. Supplemented by reference TRBV7-3 and TRBJ2-5, the full variable domain reads GAGVSQTPSNKVTEKGKYVELRCDPISGHTALYWYRQSLGQGPEFLIYFQGTGAADDSGLPNDRFFAVRPEGSVSTLKIQRTERGDSAVYLCASSPRVGGETQYFGPGTRLLVL.

The chain recombines TRBV19 with TRBJ1-2; 7 positions match TRBD1. Germline-derived CDR1 and CDR2 are LNHDA and SQIVND (reference sequence). The CDR3 runs to 20 residues. Trimming at V came to 7 bases and at J to 0 bases, leaving 23 bases not matched to a gene. CDR3 sequence reads: CASKELVAIPDRTTNYGYTF. The CDR3 nucleotides read TGTGCCAGTAAGGAGCTGGTGGCCATCCCGGACAGGACTACTAACTATGGCTACACCTTC.

The V call is TRBV2, the J call TRBJ1-1; D is unresolved. Looked up from germline, CDR1 is SNHLY and CDR2 is FYNNEI. V lost 5 bases to trimming and J lost 4 bases, with 11 bases between them. This CDR3 is 13 amino acids long. In DNA, the CDR3 is TGTGCCAGCAGTCCGGTTTGGGGCACTGAAGCTTTCTTT. It translates to CASSPVWGTEAFF.

The chain recombines TRBV29-1 with TRBJ2-7, with D perhaps given as TRBD1 or TRBD2 (5 bases each). Trimming removed 6 bases at V and 2 bases at J, with 14 bases between. The CDR3 length is 13 residues. Germline V gene data show CDR1 as SQVTM and CDR2 as ANQGSEA. CDR3 sequence: CSVNRDGTYEQYF. CDR3 nucleotides: TGCAGCGTGAACCGGGACGGGACCTACGAGCAGTACTTC.

This chain links TRBV9 with TRBJ2-7; a weak D match, TRBD2 (6 bases). The CDR3 totals 14 residues. Trimming removed 2 bases from V and 1 base from J, with 10 bases in between. Germline V CDR1 and CDR2: SGDLS, YYNGEE. DNA for the CDR3: TGTGCCAGCAGCGTGGGCGGGATTTCCTACGAGCAGTACTTC. Translating gives CASSVGGISYEQYF. Variable domain in full (rest from reference TRBV9 and TRBJ2-7): DSGVTQTPKHLITATGQRVTLRCSPRSGDLSVYWYQQSLDQGLQFLIQYYNGEERAKGNILERFSAQQFPDLHSELNLSSLELGDSALYFCASSVGGISYEQYFGPGTRLTVT.